This TCR beta chain is from a study of blood T cells in healthy people across ages. A J-beta primer mix and a sample-barcoded 5' primer were used in a second PCR of about 6 to 12 cycles. Using its own MiXCR run on the 5' RACE reads, TCRdb lists one record per CDR3 protein. Among approximately 770,000 distinct CDR3 sequences listed, 55% to 75% were seen once. Germline V gives CDR1 MNHNS, CDR2 SASEGT. Trimming cost V 4 bases and J 7 bases, with 14 bases left between them. This CDR3 has 14 residues. This TCR was recovered from a man in his thirties or forties in good health. V gene TRBV6-1 combines with J gene TRBJ2-4; D is undetermined. The material sequenced was blood. CDR3 region: CASSVRGYGNIQYF. As DNA, the CDR3 is TGTGCCAGCAGTGTCAGAGGATACGGGAACATTCAGTACTTC.